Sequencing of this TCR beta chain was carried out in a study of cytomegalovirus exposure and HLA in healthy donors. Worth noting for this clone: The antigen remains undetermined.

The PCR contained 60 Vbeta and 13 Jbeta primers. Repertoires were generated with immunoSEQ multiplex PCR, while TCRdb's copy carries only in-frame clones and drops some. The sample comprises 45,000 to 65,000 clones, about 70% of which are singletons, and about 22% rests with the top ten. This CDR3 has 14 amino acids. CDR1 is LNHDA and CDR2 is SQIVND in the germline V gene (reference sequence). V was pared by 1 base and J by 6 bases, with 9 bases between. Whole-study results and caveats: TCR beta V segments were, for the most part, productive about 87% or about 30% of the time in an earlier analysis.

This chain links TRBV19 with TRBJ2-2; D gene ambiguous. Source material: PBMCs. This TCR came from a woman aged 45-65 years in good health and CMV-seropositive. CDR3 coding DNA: TGTGCCAGTAGTATAGGTGCGGCGTCCGGGGAGCTGTTTTTT. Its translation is CASSIGAASGELFF.